These T cell receptor beta chains were read from a single sample in a study of cytomegalovirus exposure and HLA in healthy donors. Generated by immunoSEQ multiplex PCR, the TCRdb table keeps only in-frame clones and is missing some. The data show about 210,000 clones, about four fifths seen once. The sequenced material came from PBMCs. These receptors originate from a woman aged 45-65 years in good health and CMV-seropositive. CDR3s include the opening cysteine and the closing phenylalanine or tryptophan. D genes are given only for firm matches. The listing skips clone size in some rows; elsewhere it reads once, few, many or a size class.

-,TRBJ1-2,TRBV29-1,-,CSVEAVLYGYTF,TGCAGCGTTGAAGCCGTCCTCTATGGCTACACCTTC
-,TRBJ1-2,TRBV5-1,-,CASSLEGRVGYGYTF,TGCGCCAGCAGCTTGGAGGGCAGGGTGGGCTATGGCTACACCTTC
-,TRBJ2-1,TRBV5-1,-,CASRYFGGSAYEQFF,TGCGCCAGCAGGTATTTCGGGGGTTCGGCCTATGAGCAGTTCTTC
-,TRBJ1-2,TRBV27,-,CASSTRDSGRGGYTF,TGTGCCAGCAGCACTCGGGACTCCGGGAGGGGAGGCTACACCTTC
-,TRBJ2-1,TRBV5-1,TRBD1,CASSFRTGDNEQFF,TGCGCCAGCAGCTTCCGGACAGGGGACAATGAGCAGTTCTTC
once,TRBJ2-7,TRBV5-1,TRBD2,CASSLVERGGYEQYF,TGCGCCAGCAGCTTGGTCGAGCGGGGGGGCTACGAGCAGTACTTC
-,TRBJ2-2,TRBV4-1,TRBD1,CASSQADRDTGELFF,TGCGCCAGCAGCCAAGCGGACAGGGACACCGGGGAGCTGTTTTTT
-,TRBJ1-5,TRBV28,-,CASSYTGGSNQPQHF,TGTGCCAGCAGTTATACTGGAGGGAGCAATCAGCCCCAGCATTTT
-,TRBJ2-7,TRBV28,TRBD1,CASSSPGQGDGEQYF,TGTGCCAGCAGTTCACCGGGACAGGGGGATGGTGAGCAGTACTTC
-,TRBJ1-3,TRBV30,TRBD1,CASYGTGTGNTIYF,TGTGCCTCGTACGGGACAGGGACCGGAAACACCATATATTTT
many,TRBJ1-3,TRBV6-1,-,CASSVGFGNTIYF,TGTGCCAGCAGTGTCGGGTTCGGAAACACCATATATTTT
-,TRBJ1-1,TRBV29-1,TRBD1,CSAGGGTEAFF,TGCAGTGCAGGGGGTGGCACTGAAGCTTTCTTT
-,TRBJ1-1,TRBV7-9,TRBD1,CASSLAVGQGTEAFF,TGTGCCAGCAGCTTAGCGGTGGGACAGGGCACTGAAGCTTTCTTT
-,TRBJ2-5,TRBV29-1,-,CSVVGASETQYF,TGCAGCGTTGTGGGGGCATCGGAGACCCAGTACTTC
-,TRBJ1-5,TRBV19,-,CASSIYQGIGEPQHF,TGTGCCAGTAGTATTTATCAGGGGATTGGGGAGCCCCAGCATTTT
-,TRBJ2-7,TRBV7-9,-,CASSLLTSAGYEQYF,TGTGCCAGCAGCTTACTGACCAGTGCGGGCTACGAGCAGTACTTC
-,TRBJ2-5,TRBV4-1,-,CASSQDGPKGFGETQYF,TGCGCCAGCAGCCAAGATGGGCCCAAGGGGTTCGGGGAGACCCAGTACTTC
-,TRBJ2-7,TRBV29-1,-,CSVEGFRTGSYEQYF,TGCAGCGTTGAGGGGTTCAGGACTGGGTCCTACGAGCAGTACTTC
-,TRBJ1-3,TRBV15,-,CATSRDFGGAISGNTIYF,TGTGCCACCAGCAGAGATTTTGGGGGGGCAATCTCTGGAAACACCATATATTTT
-,TRBJ1-6,TRBV28,-,CASGSSYNSPLHF,TGTGCCAGTGGGAGCTCCTATAATTCACCCCTCCACTTT
few,TRBJ2-7,TRBV29-1,-,CSGWELSTDEQYF,TGCAGCGGATGGGAGTTGAGTACGGACGAGCAGTACTTC
-,TRBJ1-6,TRBV9,-,CASSTQQGLGSPLHF,TGTGCCAGCAGCACTCAACAGGGTTTAGGGTCACCCCTCCACTTT
-,TRBJ1-1,TRBV30,TRBD1,CAWTARQGDGITEAFF,TGTGCCTGGACCGCCCGACAGGGTGACGGGATCACTGAAGCTTTCTTT
-,TRBJ2-7,TRBV15,-,CATSRVAGNPYEQYF,TGTGCCACCAGCAGAGTCGCGGGGAACCCCTACGAGCAGTACTTC
few,TRBJ1-2,TRBV2,-,CASSERQEGGYTF,TGTGCCAGCAGTGAAAGGCAGGAGGGTGGCTACACCTTC
-,TRBJ2-1,TRBV7-2,TRBD1,CASSFRSWTGDNEQFF,TGTGCCAGCAGCTTCCGATCCTGGACAGGGGACAATGAGCAGTTCTTC
-,TRBJ2-1,TRBV5-1,-,CASSLRPTNNEQFF,TGCGCCAGCAGCTTGCGGCCTACTAACAATGAGCAGTTCTTC
once,TRBJ2-5,TRBV7-8,-,CASSPGQYREQYF,TGTGCCAGCAGCCCCGGACAGTATCGAGAGCAGTACTTC
-,TRBJ2-7,TRBV7-9,-,CSSSLWSLGRGRVYEQYF,TGTTCCAGCAGCTTGTGGTCGTTGGGGAGGGGGAGGGTCTACGAGCAGTACTTC
-,TRBJ1-1,TRBV11-2,TRBD1,CASTWDRENTEAFF,TGTGCCAGCACCTGGGACAGGGAGAACACTGAAGCTTTCTTT
-,TRBJ2-1,TRBV29-1,TRBD2,CSVRPVRGGNNEQFF,TGCAGCGTCAGGCCCGTGCGGGGGGGGAACAATGAGCAGTTCTTC
-,TRBJ2-5,TRBV18,TRBD1,CASSPRTGVEETQYF,TGTGCCAGCTCACCACGAACAGGGGTTGAAGAGACCCAGTACTTC
-,TRBJ2-7,TRBV5-1,-,CASSFYPGGVHLRSYEQYF,TGCGCCAGCAGCTTTTACCCTGGCGGCGTCCATTTGCGCTCCTACGAGCAGTACTTC
-,TRBJ2-7,TRBV5-1,-,CASSPDSFYEQYF,TGCGCCAGCAGCCCGGACAGCTTCTACGAGCAGTACTTC
-,TRBJ2-7,TRBV28,TRBD2,CASSPQRAGVSYEQYF,TGTGCCAGCAGCCCGCAGAGGGCGGGGGTCTCCTACGAGCAGTACTTC
-,TRBJ1-2,TRBV19,-,CASSKGVPYGYTF,TGTGCCAGTAGTAAGGGAGTTCCCTATGGCTACACCTTC
-,TRBJ2-3,TRBV9,TRBD2,CASSAGLAGGDDTQYF,TGTGCCAGCAGCGCGGGACTAGCGGGGGGTGACGATACGCAGTATTTT
once,TRBJ1-3,TRBV5-1,TRBD1,CASSVQGASGNTIYF,TGCGCCAGCAGCGTACAGGGGGCGAGTGGAAACACCATATATTTT
-,TRBJ1-2,TRBV28,-,CASTFLGYGYTF,TGTGCCAGCACCTTTCTCGGCTATGGCTACACCTTC
once,TRBJ1-2,TRBV7-9,TRBD1,CASSSLKGARAQGVNTF,TGTGCCAGCAGCTCACTTAAGGGGGCGAGGGCCCAAGGAGTAAACACCTTC
-,TRBJ1-3,TRBV7-2,TRBD1,CASSTRGTGGNTIYF,TGTGCCAGCAGCACACGGGGGACAGGGGGAAACACCATATATTTT
-,TRBJ2-5,TRBV19,TRBD2,CASSNPLDSGGVQETQYF,TGTGCCAGTAGTAATCCCCTCGATAGCGGGGGGGTCCAAGAGACCCAGTACTTC
-,TRBJ1-6,TRBV5-4,TRBD1,CASSLGDREGNSPLHF,TGTGCCAGCAGCTTGGGGGACAGGGAAGGTAATTCACCCCTCCACTTT
once,TRBJ2-3,TRBV9,TRBD1,CASSVGQASTDTQYF,TGTGCCAGCAGCGTTGGACAGGCCAGCACAGATACGCAGTATTTT
-,TRBJ1-2,TRBV2,TRBD1,CASRTTTGSVGYTF,TGTGCCAGCCGAACAACGACAGGGTCAGTCGGCTACACCTTC
few,TRBJ1-4,TRBV19,-,CASSISPNEKLFF,TGTGCCAGTAGTATCAGTCCGAATGAAAAACTGTTTTTT
-,TRBJ1-6,TRBV10-1,-,CASSGPRPGPLHF,TGCGCCAGCAGTGGTCCCAGACCAGGACCCCTCCACTTT
-,TRBJ1-2,TRBV6-5,-,CASSYAGFGYTF,TGTGCCAGCAGTTACGCAGGGTTTGGCTACACCTTC
-,TRBJ1-1,TRBV29-1,-,CSVGDRLNTEAFF,TGCAGCGTTGGAGACCGACTTAACACTGAAGCTTTCTTT
-,TRBJ2-3,TRBV5-1,-,CASSLEGDHNTDTQYF,TGCGCCAGCAGCTTGGAGGGGGACCACAACACAGATACGCAGTATTTT
-,TRBJ2-2,TRBV6-5,TRBD2,CASSGLALNTGELFF,TGTGCCAGCAGTGGACTAGCCCTGAACACCGGGGAGCTGTTTTTT
-,TRBJ1-5,TRBV5-8,TRBD1,CASSRGTASNQPQHF,TGTGCCAGCAGCAGGGGGACAGCCAGCAATCAGCCCCAGCATTTT
-,TRBJ2-7,TRBV5-1,TRBD2,CASRPGGLAGTSYEQYF,TGCGCCAGCAGGCCGGGCGGTCTAGCGGGGACCTCCTACGAGCAGTACTTC
-,TRBJ1-1,TRBV29-1,-,CSVREDTEAFF,TGCAGCGTCCGTGAGGACACTGAAGCTTTCTTT
-,TRBJ2-7,TRBV5-1,-,CASSWGTGDYEQYF,TGCGCCAGCAGCTGGGGGACGGGGGACTACGAGCAGTACTTC
few,TRBJ2-5,TRBV28,-,CASSRQTYQETQYF,TGTGCCAGCAGCAGACAAACGTACCAAGAGACCCAGTACTTC
-,TRBJ1-2,TRBV2,-,CARGGGRNYGYTF,TGTGCCAGGGGTGGGGGCCGGAACTATGGCTACACCTTC
-,TRBJ2-5,TRBV19,TRBD2,CASSIGGTRVETQYF,TGTGCCAGTAGTATAGGAGGGACTAGGGTTGAGACCCAGTACTTC